The T cell receptor (beta chain) under discussion was sequenced for a study of immune characterization of retroperitoneal liposarcoma. TCRdb redid the calling of the PCR reads with MiXCR, one entry per CDR3 protein. The repertoire holds more than 9,000 distinct CDR3 sequences, with roughly a third as singletons. This clonotype was picked up a small number of times. The CDR3 runs 14 residues. V lost 6 bases, J lost 13 bases, and 11 bases stayed unmatched. The germline CDR1 and CDR2 sequences are MNHNS and SASEGT. The J gene is TRBJ2-1, the V gene TRBV6-1, with 11 nucleotides matching TRBD1. The specimen was tumor tissue. The receptor was isolated from a male donor with retroperitoneal liposarcoma. CDR3 nucleotides: TGTGCCAGCAGCCGGACAGGGGGCCAGGAGACCCAGTTCTTC. It is translated as CASSRTGGQETQFF.